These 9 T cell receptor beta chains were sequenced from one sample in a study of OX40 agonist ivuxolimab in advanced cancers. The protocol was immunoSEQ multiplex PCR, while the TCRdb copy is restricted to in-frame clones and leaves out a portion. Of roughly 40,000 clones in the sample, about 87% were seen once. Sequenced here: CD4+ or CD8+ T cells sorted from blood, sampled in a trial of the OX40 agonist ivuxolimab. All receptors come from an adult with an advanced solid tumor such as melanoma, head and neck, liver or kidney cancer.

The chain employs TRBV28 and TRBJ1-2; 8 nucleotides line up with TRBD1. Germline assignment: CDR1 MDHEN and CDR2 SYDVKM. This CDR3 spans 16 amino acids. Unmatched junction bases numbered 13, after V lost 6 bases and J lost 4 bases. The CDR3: CASRDVMGTGVYGYTF. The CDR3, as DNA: TGTGCCAGCAGGGATGTAATGGGGACAGGTGTCTATGGCTACACCTTC.

CDR3: CAWSVSLTGFGAYNSPLHF. DNA of the CDR3: TGTGCCTGGAGTGTTTCCCTGACAGGATTTGGGGCCTATAATTCACCCCTCCACTTT. The chain links TRBV30 to TRBJ1-6; tentative D call: TRBD1 (6 bases). The CDR3 length is 19 residues. The V gene's germline CDR1 is GTSNPN and CDR2 SVGIG (reference sequence). Trimming shortened V by 0 bases and J by 2 bases, and 20 bases separated the two germline ends.

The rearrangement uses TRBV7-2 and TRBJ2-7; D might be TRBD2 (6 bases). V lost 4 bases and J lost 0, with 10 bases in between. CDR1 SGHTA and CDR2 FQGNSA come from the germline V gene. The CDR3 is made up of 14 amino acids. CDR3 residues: CASSWDFPSYEQYF. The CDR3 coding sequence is TGTGCCAGCAGCTGGGACTTTCCCTCCTACGAGCAGTACTTC.

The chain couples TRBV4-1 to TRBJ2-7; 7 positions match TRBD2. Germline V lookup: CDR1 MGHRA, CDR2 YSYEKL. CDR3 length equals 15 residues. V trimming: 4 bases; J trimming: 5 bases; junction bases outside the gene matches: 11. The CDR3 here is CASSPRVSGFNEQYF. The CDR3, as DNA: TGCGCCAGCAGCCCCCGGGTTAGCGGGTTTAACGAGCAGTACTTC.

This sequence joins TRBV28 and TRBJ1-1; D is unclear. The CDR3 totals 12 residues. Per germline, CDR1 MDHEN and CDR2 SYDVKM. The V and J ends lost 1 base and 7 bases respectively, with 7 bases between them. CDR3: CASSLFGVEAFF. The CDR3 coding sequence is TGTGCCAGCAGTTTATTCGGGGTTGAAGCTTTCTTT. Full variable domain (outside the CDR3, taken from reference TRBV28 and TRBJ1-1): DVKVTQSSRYLVKRTGEKVFLECVQDMDHENMFWYRQDPGLGLRLIYFSYDVKMKEKGDIPEGYSVSREKKERFSLILESASTNQTSMYLCASSLFGVEAFFGQGTRLTVV.

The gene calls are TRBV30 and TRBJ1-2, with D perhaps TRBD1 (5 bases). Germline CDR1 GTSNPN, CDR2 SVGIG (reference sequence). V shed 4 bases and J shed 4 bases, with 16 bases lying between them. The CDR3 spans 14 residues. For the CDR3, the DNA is TGTGCCTGGATCTCCAGGGAATCGGTCTATGGCTACACCTTC. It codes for CAWISRESVYGYTF.

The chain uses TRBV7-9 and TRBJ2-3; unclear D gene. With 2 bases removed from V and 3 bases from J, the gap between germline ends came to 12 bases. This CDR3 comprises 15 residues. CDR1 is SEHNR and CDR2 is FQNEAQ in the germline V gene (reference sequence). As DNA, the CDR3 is TGTGCCAGCAGCTTAAGTGGGATACGGACAGATACGCAGTATTTT. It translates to CASSLSGIRTDTQYF.

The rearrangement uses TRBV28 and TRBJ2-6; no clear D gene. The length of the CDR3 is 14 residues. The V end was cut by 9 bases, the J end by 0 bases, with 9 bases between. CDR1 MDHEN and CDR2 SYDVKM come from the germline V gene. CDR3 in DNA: TGTGCCAGTACCGCGAGCTCTGGGGCCAACGTCCTGACTTTC. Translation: CASTASSGANVLTF.

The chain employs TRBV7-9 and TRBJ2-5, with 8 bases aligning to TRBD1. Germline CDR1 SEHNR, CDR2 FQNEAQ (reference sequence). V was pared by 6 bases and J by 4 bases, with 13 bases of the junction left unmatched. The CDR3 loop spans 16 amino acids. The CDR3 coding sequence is TGTGCCAGCAGGGGTCCCAAGACAGGGGTCCTAGAGACCCAGTACTTC. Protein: CASRGPKTGVLETQYF. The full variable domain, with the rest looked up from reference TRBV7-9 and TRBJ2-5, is DTGVSQNPRHKITKRGQNVTFRCDPISEHNRLYWYRQTLGQGPEFLTYFQNEAQLEKSRLLSDRFSAERPKGSFSTLEIQRTEQGDSAMYLCASRGPKTGVLETQYFGPGTRLLVL.